This passage covers 17 T cell receptor beta chains from one sample sequenced in a study of blood T cells in healthy people across ages. Through a sample-barcoded 5' primer and a J-beta primer mix, a second PCR was run for roughly 6 to 12 cycles. TCRdb ran MiXCR on the 5' RACE reads and lists one entry per CDR3 protein. The repertoire holds 850,000 to 1,100,000 distinct CDR3 sequences, 35% to 40% seen once, with over 10% in the top ten. Specimen: blood. All receptors derive from a man between 18 and 29 years old in good health.

This chain joins TRBV13 and TRBJ2-5; 7 bases match TRBD1. The CDR3 is 15 amino acids. The germline gives CDR1 PRHDT, CDR2 FYEKMQ (reference sequence). The V segment lost 1 base and the J segment 5 bases; nucleotides outside the gene matches: 7. The CDR3 loop reads CASSLDRGRRETQYF. CDR3 coding DNA: TGTGCCAGCAGCTTAGACAGGGGTCGGCGGGAGACCCAGTACTTC.

V and J are TRBV20-1 and TRBJ2-7; D not certain. Trimming took 3 bases from V and 2 from J, leaving 14 bases between them. The CDR3 has 14 amino acids. Germline V lookup: CDR1 DFQATT, CDR2 SNEGSKA (reference sequence). Here the CDR3 reads CSASATSKTYEQYF. CDR3 coding DNA: TGCAGTGCTAGTGCAACCTCAAAGACCTACGAGCAGTACTTC.

This clonotype was seen a handful of times. Here the CDR3 reads CASSGPPYGYTF. The CDR3 nucleotides are TGTGCCAGCAGCGGGCCTCCTTATGGCTACACCTTC. V usage is TRBV9 and J usage is TRBJ1-2; D remains ambiguous. V lost 3 bases to trimming and J lost 5 bases, with 8 bases between them. Per the germline V gene, CDR1 is SGDLS and CDR2 is YYNGEE. The CDR3 contains 12 residues.

J is TRBJ2-2 and V is TRBV4-3, with 7 bases matching TRBD2. CDR1 and CDR2 from the germline V gene are LGHNA and YSLEER. V gave up 2 bases and J gave up 10 bases; unmatched junction bases: 1. The CDR3 extends over 12 amino acids. The CDR3 sequence: CASSQSGAELFF. As DNA, the CDR3 is TGCGCCAGCAGCCAAAGCGGGGCGGAGCTGTTTTTT.

The chain carries TRBV5-1 and TRBJ2-5, with D possibly being TRBD2 (5 bases). The CDR3 consists of 17 residues. Per germline, CDR1 SGHRS and CDR2 YFSETQ. V was pared by 4 bases and J by 11 bases, with 30 bases between. This chain's CDR3 is CASSLTTRGRRNNEQYF. In DNA, the CDR3 is TGCGCCAGCAGCCTCACCACCCGGGGTAGGCGAAACAATGAGCAGTACTTC.

The rearrangement links TRBV11-1 to TRBJ2-1; D possibly corresponds to TRBD1 (6 bases). V was shortened by 5 bases and J by 6 bases, with 14 bases between the two germline ends. Germline V lookup: CDR1 SGHAT, CDR2 FQDESV (reference sequence). CDR3 size: 14 residues. CDR3 sequence (DNA): TGTGCCAGCAGCCGGATAGAGACAGGCAATGAGCAGTTCTTC. It specifies CASSRIETGNEQFF.

This clonotype was detected a few times. The V and J genes are TRBV5-6 and TRBJ1-4; D may be TRBD1 (6 bases). The ends were cut back, 4 bases at V and 5 bases at J, with 15 bases in the middle. This CDR3 has 15 residues. The germline V gene has CDR1 SGHDT and CDR2 YYEEEE. CDR3 in DNA: TGTGCCAGCAGCCCCACGGGGGCTGGAAATGAAAAACTGTTTTTT. This sequence encodes CASSPTGAGNEKLFF.

In this sample, this clonotype turned up a few times. The rearrangement links TRBV4-3 to TRBJ1-5; D gene unclear. From germline, CDR1 is LGHNA and CDR2 YSLEER. Trimming pared 0 bases from V and 6 bases from J, leaving 15 bases between. This CDR3 contains 16 residues. For the CDR3, the DNA is TGCGCCAGCAGCCAAGACGTGGTGGAATTTGGTCAGCCCCAGCATTTT. Protein sequence: CASSQDVVEFGQPQHF.

This clonotype was seen ten or more times. The V and J genes are TRBV29-1 and TRBJ2-5; D unresolved. V gave up 8 bases and J gave up 5 bases, with 15 bases separating them. The CDR3 length is 12 residues. The germline V gene has CDR1 SQVTM and CDR2 ANQGSEA. The CDR3 region has the DNA TGCAGCACTCCGGCCTCTGGTGAGACCCAGTACTTC. Translation gives CSTPASGETQYF.

The chain carries TRBV6-2 or TRBV6-3 and TRBJ2-1; 7 nucleotides align to TRBD2. The CDR3 totals 12 residues. V dropped 8 bases and J dropped 9; count of bases not matched to a gene: 7. Looked up from germline, CDR1 is MNHEY and CDR2 is SVGEGT. The CDR3 loop reads CASPGTTVEQFF. The CDR3 region has the DNA TGTGCCAGCCCCGGGACTACTGTTGAGCAGTTCTTC.

The chain joins TRBV16 to TRBJ1-2; tentatively, D is TRBD1 (5 bases). The germline V and J ends were trimmed by 2 bases and 5 bases, with 12 bases remaining between them. Per the germline V gene, CDR1 is KGHSY and CDR2 is FQNENV. The CDR3 consists of 14 residues. The CDR3 loop reads CASSQGGARYGYTF. In DNA, the CDR3 is TGTGCCAGCAGCCAAGGAGGGGCGCGGTATGGCTACACCTTC.

The chain joins TRBV4-1 to TRBJ1-1; unclear D gene. The CDR3 contains 12 residues. Germline CDR1 is MGHRA and CDR2 is YSYEKL. V lost 5 bases and J lost 11, with 15 bases in between. Written as DNA, the CDR3 is TGCGCCAGCAGCACAACCTCAGGCCTCGCTTTCTTT. Its translation is CASSTTSGLAFF.

This rearrangement joins TRBV4-3 to TRBJ1-2; D gene unclear. Trimming stripped 0 bases from V and 6 bases from J, with 14 bases between. This CDR3 comprises 15 residues. Germline lookup yields CDR1 LGHNA and CDR2 YSLEER. CDR3 amino acids: CASSQERRKNHGYTF. The CDR3 nucleotides read TGCGCCAGCAGCCAAGAGCGGCGGAAAAACCATGGCTACACCTTC.

This clonotype was seen a few times. The CDR3, as DNA: TGTGCCAGCAGTCCCTCCGGACACAAGAACACTGAAGCTTTCTTT. It translates to CASSPSGHKNTEAFF. The V call is TRBV27, the J call TRBJ1-1; tentatively, D is TRBD1 (5 bases). The V gene's germline CDR1 is MNHEY and CDR2 SMNVEV (reference sequence). The V end lost 5 bases, the J end lost 1 base, and 14 bases lay between the germline ends. The length of the CDR3 is 15 residues.

The J gene is TRBJ1-5, the V gene TRBV4-1; tentative D call: TRBD1 (5 bases). The germline V gene has CDR1 MGHRA and CDR2 YSYEKL. The CDR3 contains 16 residues. V was clipped by 0 bases and J by 2 bases, with 11 bases between them. The CDR3 loop reads CASSQDSGAGNQPQHF. CDR3 DNA sequence: TGCGCCAGCAGCCAAGACTCTGGGGCCGGCAATCAGCCCCAGCATTTT.

The chain uses TRBV20-1 and TRBJ1-6; D is perhaps TRBD1 (6 bases). The CDR3 spans 18 residues. The ends were cut back, 1 base at V and 0 bases at J, with 16 bases in the middle. In germline, CDR1 is DFQATT, CDR2 SNEGSKA (reference sequence). The CDR3 reads CSARGGGRGVSYNSPLHF. The CDR3 bases are TGCAGTGCTAGAGGGGGTGGAAGGGGGGTCTCCTATAATTCACCCCTCCACTTT.

This clonotype has a handful of counts. The chain combines TRBV6-6 with TRBJ1-5; D is ambiguous. Looked up from germline, CDR1 is MNHNY and CDR2 is SVGAGI (reference sequence). The V end lost 6 bases, the J end lost 6 bases, and 9 bases lay between the germline ends. The CDR3 length is 12 residues. As DNA, the CDR3 is TGTGCCAGCAGGGGCGGGGTTCAGCCCCAGCATTTT. Residues: CASRGGVQPQHF.